The 26 T cell receptor beta chains given below trace back to one sample, sequenced in a study of blood T cell repertoires in COVID-19. The data were produced by immunoSEQ multiplex PCR, yet TCRdb's version contains in-frame clones alone and is incomplete. Of about 200,000 clones listed, 70% to 80% were seen once; the top ten hold 5.5% to 7%. Sequencing was performed on peripheral blood. The receptors were gathered from a woman aged 35 to 49 with COVID-19, enrolled during active disease.

The chain employs TRBV7-2 and TRBJ2-7; TRBD1 matches at 9 bases. CDR3 length: 15 amino acids. From germline, CDR1 is SGHTA and CDR2 FQGNSA. With V trimmed by 6 bases and J by 3 bases, 9 bases remained unmatched. CDR3 coding DNA: TGTGCCAGCAGATATGAGACAGGGGGGAACTACGAGCAGTACTTC. Residues: CASRYETGGNYEQYF.

The rearrangement uses TRBV28 and TRBJ1-1, with D perhaps matching TRBD1 (6 bases). Trimming left V 6 bases short and J 3 bases short, with 17 bases between. Germline V gives CDR1 MDHEN, CDR2 SYDVKM. The CDR3 contains 15 residues. The CDR3 region has the DNA TGTGCCAGCAGCCAACCGCGGGGGGCGGACACTGAAGCTTTCTTT. Encoded protein: CASSQPRGADTEAFF.

The CDR3 protein is CAISAAGQVNTEAFF. CDR3 DNA: TGTGCCATCAGTGCAGCCGGACAGGTCAACACTGAAGCTTTCTTT. V is TRBV10-3 and J is TRBJ1-1; TRBD1 agrees at 7 bases. Per germline, CDR1 ENHRY and CDR2 SYGVKD. The trim removed 4 bases at V and 2 bases at J, leaving 7 bases unmatched. The CDR3 has 15 amino acids.

The chain combines TRBV5-6 with TRBJ2-7; D possibly corresponds to TRBD1 (6 bases). The CDR3 length is 15 residues. Looked up from germline, CDR1 is SGHDT and CDR2 is YYEEEE. The V and J ends lost 2 bases and 1 base respectively, with 13 bases between them. The CDR3 is CASSLPQGKSYEQYF. As DNA, the CDR3 is TGTGCCAGCAGCTTACCGCAGGGGAAGTCCTACGAGCAGTACTTC.

In this sample, this clone turned up once. V is TRBV5-6 and J is TRBJ1-1; D unresolved. V lost 2 bases and J 1 base, leaving 6 bases between the germline ends. CDR1 and CDR2 from the germline V gene are SGHDT and YYEEEE. The CDR3 runs to 13 residues. The CDR3 nucleotides read TGTGCCAGCAGCTTTGGGCAGAACACTGAAGCTTTCTTT. This translates into CASSFGQNTEAFF.

The chain is built from TRBV23-1 and TRBJ2-7; 9 nucleotides agree with TRBD1. TRBV23-1 carries the ORF label, with uncertain function. The CDR3 consists of 16 residues. V lost 3 bases, J lost 0 bases, and 6 bases stayed unmatched. The CDR3 loop is CASSQFGDRASYEQYF. As DNA, the CDR3 is TGCGCCAGCAGTCAGTTTGGGGACAGGGCCTCCTACGAGCAGTACTTC.

The CDR3 here is CASSLAAGGSNQPQHF. The DNA of the CDR3 is TGTGCCAGCAGCTTAGCCGCAGGGGGGAGCAATCAGCCCCAGCATTTT. The chain links TRBV7-8 to TRBJ1-5; 7 bases agree with TRBD1. V was clipped by 0 bases and J by 1 base; unmatched bases: 3. The germline V gene encodes CDR1 SGHVS and CDR2 FQNEAQ. This CDR3 has 16 amino acids.

The CDR3 DNA is TGTGCCAGCAGCTTAGCTCGGGGCGGGGGGCCCGGTGAAAAACTGTTTTTT. Translated, it gives CASSLARGGGPGEKLFF. The rearrangement uses TRBV7-8 and TRBJ1-4; tentative D call: TRBD1 (6 bases). Trimming stripped 0 bases from V and 7 bases from J, with 18 bases between. This CDR3 contains 17 residues. The germline V gene encodes CDR1 SGHVS and CDR2 FQNEAQ. Based on the CDR3 plus reference TRBV7-8 and TRBJ1-4, the full variable domain is GAGVSQSPRYKVAKRGQDVALRCDPISGHVSLFWYQQALGQGPEFLTYFQNEAQLDKSGLPSDRFFAERPEGSVSTLKIQRTQQEDSAVYLCASSLARGGGPGEKLFFGSGTQLSVL.

The V call is TRBV5-4, the J call TRBJ2-5; D is perhaps TRBD2 (6 bases). The CDR3 is made up of 16 amino acids. The V gene lost 4 bases and the J gene lost 0 bases, with 16 bases spanning the gap. Germline V CDR1 and CDR2: SGHNT, YYREEE (reference sequence). In DNA form, the CDR3 reads TGTGCCAGCAGCCCCTCCCCACGGGGGAACCAAGAGACCCAGTACTTC. As protein: CASSPSPRGNQETQYF.

This sequence joins TRBV5-1 and TRBJ1-2, with D possibly matching TRBD1 (6 bases). Germline values: CDR1 SGHRS, CDR2 YFSETQ. Trimming took 4 bases from V and 2 from J, leaving 9 bases between them. CDR3 length equals 13 residues. The chain's CDR3 is CASSQTGNYGYTF. The CDR3, as DNA: TGCGCCAGCAGCCAGACAGGCAACTATGGCTACACCTTC. The full variable domain, in which reference TRBV5-1 and TRBJ1-2 provide the parts outside the CDR3, is KAGVTQTPRYLIKTRGQQVTLSCSPISGHRSVSWYQQTPGQGLQFLFEYFSETQRNKGNFPGRFSGRQFSNSRSEMNVSTLELGDSALYLCASSQTGNYGYTFGSGTRLTVV.

This clone was counted once. V is TRBV29-1 and J is TRBJ1-5; unclear D gene. From germline, CDR1 is SQVTM and CDR2 ANQGSEA. V was shortened by 4 bases and J by 7 bases, with 11 bases between the two germline ends. This CDR3 region has 12 residues. Here the CDR3 DNA reads TGCAGCGTTGCAGAGGGAGCACAGCCCCAGCATTTT. It codes for CSVAEGAQPQHF.

The count of this clone is one. This sequence joins TRBV10-3 and TRBJ2-5; 8 positions agree with TRBD2. The V and J ends lost 3 bases and 4 bases, in that order; junction bases with no gene match: 7. The CDR3 is 15 residues long. Germline-derived CDR1 and CDR2 are ENHRY and SYGVKD. The CDR3 DNA sequence: TGTGCCATCAGTGATCGGGCGGGGGGTCGAGAGACCCAGTACTTC. Translated, it gives CAISDRAGGRETQYF.

The rearrangement links TRBV30 to TRBJ2-5, with D unresolved. V was trimmed by 5 bases and J by 2 bases, leaving 6 bases between them. The CDR3 sequence is 11 residues long. Germline V gene data show CDR1 as GTSNPN and CDR2 as SVGIG (reference sequence). The DNA of the CDR3 is TGTGCCTGGGACGGGCAAGAGACCCAGTACTTC. This encodes CAWDGQETQYF.

V is TRBV7-2 and J is TRBJ1-4, with 9 nucleotides matching TRBD1. CDR3 length: 15 amino acids. CDR1 and CDR2 (germline): SGHTA, FQGNSA. The V segment lost 5 bases and the J segment 8 bases; nucleotides outside the gene matches: 9. The CDR3 coding sequence is TGTGCCAGCAGCCAACAGGGGGCGCGGGGGGAAAAACTGTTTTTT. Amino acids: CASSQQGARGEKLFF.

The chain combines TRBV5-1 with TRBJ1-4; tentatively, D is TRBD1 (5 bases). The CDR3 extends over 13 amino acids. Germline loops: CDR1 SGHRS, CDR2 YFSETQ. Trimming pared 4 bases from V and 8 bases from J, leaving 12 bases between. The CDR3 reads CASSKDGGEKLFF. CDR3 coding DNA: TGCGCCAGCAGCAAGGACGGGGGAGAAAAACTGTTTTTT.

The J gene is TRBJ2-2, the V gene TRBV18; the match to TRBD2 covers 8 bases. This CDR3 spans 17 amino acids. Germline V gives CDR1 KGHSH, CDR2 LQKENI. Trimming cost V 2 bases and J 5 bases; bases outside gene matches: 10. This CDR3 is CASSPGSGGPKTGELFF. Here the CDR3 DNA reads TGTGCCAGCTCACCAGGGAGCGGGGGTCCAAAAACCGGGGAGCTGTTTTTT.

This chain connects TRBV19 to TRBJ2-3, with 10 bases aligning to TRBD2. The germline CDR1 and CDR2 sequences are LNHDA and SQIVND (reference sequence). With 2 bases clipped from V and 2 bases from J, the junction kept 7 bases outside the gene matches. The CDR3 spans 17 residues. CDR3 protein: CASSIRAGGRNTDTQYF. The CDR3, as DNA: TGTGCCAGTAGTATAAGAGCGGGGGGGCGGAACACAGATACGCAGTATTTT.

V gene TRBV27 combines with J gene TRBJ2-2; TRBD1 aligns across 11 bases. Looked up from germline, CDR1 is MNHEY and CDR2 is SMNVEV (reference sequence). V trimming: 2 bases; J trimming: 3 bases; junction bases outside the gene matches: 17. The CDR3 runs to 21 residues. The CDR3 DNA reads TGTGCCAGCAGTTTAGACATAAGTCGGACAGGGGGCAAAAAGGACACCGGGGAGCTGTTTTTT. Protein sequence: CASSLDISRTGGKKDTGELFF.

This clone was seen a handful of times. One end of the junction does not line up with germline, which may come from a read error. The chain recombines TRBV7-8 with TRBJ2-1, with 8 bases aligning to TRBD2. CDR3 length: 12 residues. Per the germline V gene, CDR1 is SGHVS and CDR2 is FQNEAQ. In nucleotides, the CDR3 is TGTGCCAGCAGCTTAGGGGGGACTAGGGCGCTCTTC. Residues: CASSLGGTRALF. Drawing the rest from reference TRBV7-8 and TRBJ2-1, the complete variable domain is GAGVSQSPRYKVAKRGQDVALRCDPISGHVSLFWYQQALGQGPEFLTYFQNEAQLDKSGLPSDRFFAERPEGSVSTLKIQRTQQEDSAVYLCASSLGGTRALFGPGTRLTVL.

The table lists this clone with a few counts. The V call is TRBV18, the J call TRBJ1-2; D gene ambiguous. The CDR3 is made up of 12 amino acids. The germline CDR1 and CDR2 sequences are KGHSH and LQKENI. V was shortened by 2 bases and J by 6 bases, with 7 bases between the two germline ends. CDR3 sequence reads: CASSPYGDGYTF. The CDR3 coding sequence is TGTGCCAGCTCACCATACGGGGATGGCTACACCTTC.

J is TRBJ2-1 and V is TRBV9; 7 bases are a match to TRBD1. V shed 3 bases and J 1 base; nucleotides not matched to a gene: 7. Germline CDR1 and CDR2: SGDLS and YYNGEE. There are 16 residues in the CDR3. The CDR3 nucleotides are TGTGCCAGCAGCGGCCGACAGGGTGGGTCCTACAATGAGCAGTTCTTC. It translates to CASSGRQGGSYNEQFF.

The gene calls are TRBV7-2 and TRBJ2-1; no firm D call. Trimming took off 0 bases at V and 0 bases at J, with 6 bases between the two ends. This CDR3 spans 15 amino acids. Germline V CDR1 and CDR2: SGHTA, FQGNSA. The CDR3 DNA reads TGTGCCAGCAGCTTAGCGCACGGCTCCTACAATGAGCAGTTCTTC. Encoded protein: CASSLAHGSYNEQFF.

The chain links TRBV9 to TRBJ2-7, with a tentative D call TRBD1 (5 bases). The CDR3 length is 14 residues. CDR1 and CDR2 (germline): SGDLS, YYNGEE. The V end was cut by 3 bases, the J end by 0 bases, with 10 bases between. CDR3 coding DNA: TGTGCCAGCAGCGAGACAGTTAGCTCCTACGAGCAGTACTTC. Translated, it gives CASSETVSSYEQYF.

This sequence joins TRBV12-5 and TRBJ2-1; unclear D gene. Germline values: CDR1 LGHNT, CDR2 FRNRAP. The V end was cut by 1 base, the J end by 7 bases, with 5 bases between. This CDR3 is 12 amino acids long. CDR3 sequence (DNA): TGTGCTAGTGGTTTGGCACGGAATGAGCAGTTCTTC. It is translated as CASGLARNEQFF. Full variable domain (missing parts from reference TRBV12-5 and TRBJ2-1): DARVTQTPRHKVTEMGQEVTMRCQPILGHNTVFWYRQTMMQGLELLAYFRNRAPLDDSGMPKDRFSAEMPDATLATLKIQPSEPRDSAVYFCASGLARNEQFFGPGTRLTVL.

This chain uses TRBV6-5 with TRBJ1-6; 8 positions match TRBD1. The CDR3 has 12 amino acids. Germline V CDR1 and CDR2: MNHEY, SVGAGI. V gave up 6 bases and J gave up 10 bases; unmatched junction bases: 2. CDR3 in amino acids: CASRTGDSPLHF. The CDR3 DNA follows: TGTGCCAGCAGGACAGGGGACTCACCCCTCCACTTT.

The chain couples TRBV4-3 to TRBJ1-1; no clear D. The V gene lost 1 base and the J gene lost 11 bases, with 14 bases spanning the gap. Germline values: CDR1 LGHNA, CDR2 YSLEER. This CDR3 region has 13 residues. The CDR3 reads CASSQGFGGMAFF. The CDR3 DNA is TGCGCCAGCAGCCAAGGGTTTGGAGGGATGGCTTTCTTT.